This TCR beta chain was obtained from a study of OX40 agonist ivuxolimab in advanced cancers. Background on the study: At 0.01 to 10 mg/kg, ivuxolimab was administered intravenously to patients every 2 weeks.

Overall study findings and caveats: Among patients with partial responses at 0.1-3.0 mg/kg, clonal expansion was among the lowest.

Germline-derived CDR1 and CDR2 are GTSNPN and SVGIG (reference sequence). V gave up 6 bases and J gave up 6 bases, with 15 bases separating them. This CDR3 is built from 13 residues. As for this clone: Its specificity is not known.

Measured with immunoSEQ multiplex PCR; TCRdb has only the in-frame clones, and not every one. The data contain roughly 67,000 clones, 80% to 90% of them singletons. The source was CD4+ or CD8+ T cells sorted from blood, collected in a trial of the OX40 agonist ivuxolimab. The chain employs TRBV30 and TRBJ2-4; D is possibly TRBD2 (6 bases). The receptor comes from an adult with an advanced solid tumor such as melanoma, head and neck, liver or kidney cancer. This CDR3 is CACGRGRGNIQYF. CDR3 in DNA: TGTGCCTGTGGCCGGGGGAGAGGAAACATTCAGTACTTC.